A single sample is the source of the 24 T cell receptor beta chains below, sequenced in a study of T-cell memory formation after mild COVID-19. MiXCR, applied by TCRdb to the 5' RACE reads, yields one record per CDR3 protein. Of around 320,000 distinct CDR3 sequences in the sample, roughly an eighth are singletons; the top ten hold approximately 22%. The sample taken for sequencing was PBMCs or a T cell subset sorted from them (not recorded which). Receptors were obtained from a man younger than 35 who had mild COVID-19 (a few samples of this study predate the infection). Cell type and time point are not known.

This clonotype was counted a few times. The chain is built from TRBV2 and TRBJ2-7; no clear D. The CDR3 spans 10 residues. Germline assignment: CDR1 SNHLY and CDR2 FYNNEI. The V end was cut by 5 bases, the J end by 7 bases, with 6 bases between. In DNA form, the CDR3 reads TGTGCCAGCAGTCCTGGGGAGCAGTACTTC. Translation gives CASSPGEQYF.

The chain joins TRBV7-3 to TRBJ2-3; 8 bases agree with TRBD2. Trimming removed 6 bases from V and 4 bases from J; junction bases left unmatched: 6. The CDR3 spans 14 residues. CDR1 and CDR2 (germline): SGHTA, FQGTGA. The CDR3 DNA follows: TGTGCCAGCAGACAAGCGGGGGAGTCAGATACGCAGTATTTT. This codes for CASRQAGESDTQYF. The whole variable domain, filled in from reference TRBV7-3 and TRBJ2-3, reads GAGVSQTPSNKVTEKGKYVELRCDPISGHTALYWYRQSLGQGPEFLIYFQGTGAADDSGLPNDRFFAVRPEGSVSTLKIQRTERGDSAVYLCASRQAGESDTQYFGPGTRLTVL.

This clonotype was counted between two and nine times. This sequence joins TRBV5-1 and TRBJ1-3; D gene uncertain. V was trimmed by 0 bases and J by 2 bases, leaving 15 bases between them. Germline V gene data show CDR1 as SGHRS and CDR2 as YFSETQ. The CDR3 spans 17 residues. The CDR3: CASSLGPVGLPGNTIYF. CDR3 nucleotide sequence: TGCGCCAGCAGCTTGGGTCCCGTTGGGCTCCCTGGAAACACCATATATTTT.

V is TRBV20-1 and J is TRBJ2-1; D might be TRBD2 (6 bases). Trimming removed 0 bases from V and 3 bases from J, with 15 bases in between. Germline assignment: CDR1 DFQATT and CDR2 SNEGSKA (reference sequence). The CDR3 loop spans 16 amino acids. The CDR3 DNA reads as TGCAGTGCTAGAGACCGCCGGACTACTATCTACAATGAGCAGTTCTTC. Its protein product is CSARDRRTTIYNEQFF.

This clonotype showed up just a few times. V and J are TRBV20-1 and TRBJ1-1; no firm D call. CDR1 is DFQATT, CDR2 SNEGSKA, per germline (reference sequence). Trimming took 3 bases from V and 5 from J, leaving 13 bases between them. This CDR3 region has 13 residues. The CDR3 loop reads CSASLPLGTEAFF. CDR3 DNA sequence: TGCAGTGCTAGTCTACCCCTGGGGACTGAAGCTTTCTTT.

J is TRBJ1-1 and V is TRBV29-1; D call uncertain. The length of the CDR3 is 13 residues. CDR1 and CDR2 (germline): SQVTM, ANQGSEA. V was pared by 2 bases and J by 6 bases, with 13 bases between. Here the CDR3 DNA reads TGCAGCGTTGAACCCCGCCTTCTTCCTGAAGCTTTCTTT. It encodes CSVEPRLLPEAFF.

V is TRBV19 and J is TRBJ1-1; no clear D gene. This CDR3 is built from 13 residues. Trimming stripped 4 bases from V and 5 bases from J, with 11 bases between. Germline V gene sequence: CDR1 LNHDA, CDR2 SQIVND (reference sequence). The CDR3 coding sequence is TGTGCCAGTAGTAGTAGTGCGTTTACTGAAGCTTTCTTT. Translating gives CASSSSAFTEAFF.

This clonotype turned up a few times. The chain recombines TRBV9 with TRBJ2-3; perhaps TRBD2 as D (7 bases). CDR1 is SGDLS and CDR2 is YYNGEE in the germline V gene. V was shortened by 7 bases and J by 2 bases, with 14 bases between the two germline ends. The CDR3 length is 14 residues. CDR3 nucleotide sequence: TGTGCCAGCGGGGGGGCCGTGTTCACAGATACGCAGTATTTT. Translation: CASGGAVFTDTQYF.

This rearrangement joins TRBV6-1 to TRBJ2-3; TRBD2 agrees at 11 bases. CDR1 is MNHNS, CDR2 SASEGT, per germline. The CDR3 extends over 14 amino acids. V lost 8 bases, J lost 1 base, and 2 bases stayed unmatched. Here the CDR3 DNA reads TGTGCCAGCGCGGGACTAGCGGGCACAGATACGCAGTATTTT. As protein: CASAGLAGTDTQYF.

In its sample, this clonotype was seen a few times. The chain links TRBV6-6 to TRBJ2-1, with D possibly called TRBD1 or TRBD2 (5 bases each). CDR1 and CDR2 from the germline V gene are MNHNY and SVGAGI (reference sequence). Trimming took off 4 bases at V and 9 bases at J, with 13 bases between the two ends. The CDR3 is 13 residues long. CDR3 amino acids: CASSWGFGSEQFF. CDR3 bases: TGTGCCAGCAGTTGGGGCTTTGGGAGTGAGCAGTTCTTC.

In DNA, the CDR3 is TGTGCCAGCAGTTTACAGGGTTACGAGCAGTACGTC. This encodes CASSLQGYEQYV. The J gene is TRBJ2-7, the V gene TRBV6-2 or TRBV6-3; possibly TRBD1 for D (6 bases). This CDR3 spans 12 amino acids. V gave up 4 bases and J gave up 4 bases, with 8 bases separating them. The germline V gene has CDR1 MNHEY and CDR2 SVGEGT.

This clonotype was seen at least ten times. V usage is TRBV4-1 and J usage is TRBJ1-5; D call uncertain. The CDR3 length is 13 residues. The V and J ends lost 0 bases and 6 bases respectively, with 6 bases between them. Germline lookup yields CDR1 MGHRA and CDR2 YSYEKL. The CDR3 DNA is TGCGCCAGCAGCCAAGACACGGGTCAGCCCCAGCATTTT. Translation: CASSQDTGQPQHF.

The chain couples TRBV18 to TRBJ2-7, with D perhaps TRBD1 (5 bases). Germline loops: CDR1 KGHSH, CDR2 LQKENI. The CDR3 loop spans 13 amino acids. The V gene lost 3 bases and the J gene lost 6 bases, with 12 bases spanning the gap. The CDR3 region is CASSPTDFREQYF. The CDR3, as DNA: TGTGCCAGCTCACCGACAGATTTCCGCGAGCAGTACTTC. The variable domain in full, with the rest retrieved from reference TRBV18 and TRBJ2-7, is NAGVMQNPRHLVRRRGQEARLRCSPMKGHSHVYWYRQLPEEGLKFMVYLQKENIIDESGMPKERFSAEFPKEGPSILRIQQVVRGDSAAYFCASSPTDFREQYFGPGTRLTVT.

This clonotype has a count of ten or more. As DNA, the CDR3 is TGTGCCAGCAACTTACAGGGGGCCTACGAGCAGTACTTC. This codes for CASNLQGAYEQYF. The V gene is TRBV6-5, the J gene TRBJ2-7, with 8 bases lining up with TRBD1. Germline V gives CDR1 MNHEY, CDR2 SVGAGI. CDR3 length equals 13 residues. The V gene end was trimmed by 7 bases and the J gene end by 2 bases; junction bases not matched to a gene: 4.

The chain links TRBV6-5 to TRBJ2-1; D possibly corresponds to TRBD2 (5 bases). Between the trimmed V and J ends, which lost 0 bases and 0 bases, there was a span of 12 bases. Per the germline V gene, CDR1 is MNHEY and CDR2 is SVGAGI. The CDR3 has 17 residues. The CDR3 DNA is TGTGCCAGCAGTTACTCCGGCGGGCGCTACTCCTACAATGAGCAGTTCTTC. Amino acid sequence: CASSYSGGRYSYNEQFF.

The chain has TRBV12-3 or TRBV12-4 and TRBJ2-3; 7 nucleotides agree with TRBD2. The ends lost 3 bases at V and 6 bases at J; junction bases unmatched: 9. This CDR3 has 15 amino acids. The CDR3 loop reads CASSLTSRSPDTQYF. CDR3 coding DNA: TGTGCCAGCAGTTTGACTAGCCGGAGTCCCGATACGCAGTATTTT.

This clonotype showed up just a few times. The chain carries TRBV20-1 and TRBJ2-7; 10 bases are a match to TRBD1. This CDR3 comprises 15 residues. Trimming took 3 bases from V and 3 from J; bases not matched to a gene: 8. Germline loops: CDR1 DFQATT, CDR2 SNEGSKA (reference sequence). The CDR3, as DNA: TGCAGTGCTAGTGGCGCCTGGACAGGGGGCTACGAGCAGTACTTC. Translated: CSASGAWTGGYEQYF.

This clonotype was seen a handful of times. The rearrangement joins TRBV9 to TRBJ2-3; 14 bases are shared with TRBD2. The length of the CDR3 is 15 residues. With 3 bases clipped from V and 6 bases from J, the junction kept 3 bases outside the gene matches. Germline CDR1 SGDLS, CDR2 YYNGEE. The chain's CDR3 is CASSGTSGGLDTQYF. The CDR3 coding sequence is TGTGCCAGCAGCGGGACTAGCGGGGGGTTGGATACGCAGTATTTT.

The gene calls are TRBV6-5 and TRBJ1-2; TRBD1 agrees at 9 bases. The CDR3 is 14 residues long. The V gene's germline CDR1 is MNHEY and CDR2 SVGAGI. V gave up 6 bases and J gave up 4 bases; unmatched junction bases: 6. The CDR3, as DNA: TGTGCCAGCAGCCATAGACAGGGGGGCTATGGCTACACCTTC. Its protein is CASSHRQGGYGYTF.

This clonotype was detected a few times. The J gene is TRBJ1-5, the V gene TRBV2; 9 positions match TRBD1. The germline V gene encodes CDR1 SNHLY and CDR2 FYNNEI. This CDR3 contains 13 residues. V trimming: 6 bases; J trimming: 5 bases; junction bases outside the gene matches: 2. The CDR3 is CASRGQGDQPQHF. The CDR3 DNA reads TGTGCCAGCAGGGGACAGGGAGATCAGCCCCAGCATTTT.

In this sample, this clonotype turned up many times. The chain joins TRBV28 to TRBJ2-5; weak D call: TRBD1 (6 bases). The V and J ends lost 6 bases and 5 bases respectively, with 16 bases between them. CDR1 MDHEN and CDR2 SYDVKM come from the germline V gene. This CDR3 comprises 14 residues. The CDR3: CASRGRGRWETQYF. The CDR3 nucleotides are TGTGCCAGCAGGGGAAGGGGGAGATGGGAGACCCAGTACTTC.

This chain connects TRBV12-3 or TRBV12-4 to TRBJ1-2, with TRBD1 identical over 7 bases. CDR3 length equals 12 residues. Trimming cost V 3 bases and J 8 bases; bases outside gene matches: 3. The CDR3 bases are TGTGCCAGCAGTTTCCAGGGGGACGGCTACACCTTC. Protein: CASSFQGDGYTF.

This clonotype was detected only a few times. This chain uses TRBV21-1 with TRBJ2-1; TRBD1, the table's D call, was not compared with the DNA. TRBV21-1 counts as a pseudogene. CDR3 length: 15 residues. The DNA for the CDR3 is TGTGCCAGCAGCATAGGGGGGACAGGGTACAATGAGCAGTTCTTC. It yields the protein CASSIGGTGYNEQFF.

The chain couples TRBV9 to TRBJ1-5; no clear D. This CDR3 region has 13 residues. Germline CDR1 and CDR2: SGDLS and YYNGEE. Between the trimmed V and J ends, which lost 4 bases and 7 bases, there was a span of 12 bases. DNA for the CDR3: TGTGCCAGCAGCTTTGGGGTGGGACAGCCCCAGCATTTT. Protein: CASSFGVGQPQHF.